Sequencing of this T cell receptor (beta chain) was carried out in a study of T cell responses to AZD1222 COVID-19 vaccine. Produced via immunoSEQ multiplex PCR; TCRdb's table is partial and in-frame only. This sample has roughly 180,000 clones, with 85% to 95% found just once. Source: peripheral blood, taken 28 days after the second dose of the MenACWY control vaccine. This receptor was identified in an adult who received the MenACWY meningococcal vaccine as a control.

CDR3 in DNA: TGTGCCAGCAGCTTGGCCAAACATAGGCTCACAGATACGCAGTATTTT. Translated, it gives CASSLAKHRLTDTQYF. This chain links TRBV5-6 with TRBJ2-3, with unresolved D. V was clipped by 0 bases and J by 2 bases, with 13 bases between them. The CDR3 is 16 amino acids. Germline V lookup: CDR1 SGHDT, CDR2 YYEEEE. Complete variable domain (other parts from reference TRBV5-6 and TRBJ2-3): DAGVTQSPTHLIKTRGQQVTLRCSPKSGHDTVSWYQQALGQGPQFIFQYYEEEERQRGNFPDRFSGHQFPNYSSELNVNALLLGDSALYLCASSLAKHRLTDTQYFGPGTRLTVL.